The 9 T cell receptor beta chains below were found in one sample sequenced in a study of cytomegalovirus exposure and HLA in healthy donors. Primers included in the PCR were 60 Vbeta and 13 Jbeta primers. The protocol was immunoSEQ multiplex PCR, while the TCRdb copy is restricted to in-frame clones and leaves out a portion. This sample has some 130,000 clones, with 60% to 80% found just once. Sequencing used PBMCs. The receptors here all came from a female donor in good health and CMV-seronegative.

The chain joins TRBV5-6 to TRBJ2-7; 9 bases align to TRBD1. The CDR3 sequence is 14 residues long. The trim removed 2 bases at V and 5 bases at J, leaving 5 bases unmatched. Germline V CDR1 and CDR2: SGHDT, YYEEEE. The CDR3 reads CASSLGDRDNEQYF. The CDR3 nucleotides are TGTGCCAGCAGCTTAGGGGACAGGGATAACGAGCAGTACTTC. Variable domain in full (rest from reference TRBV5-6 and TRBJ2-7): DAGVTQSPTHLIKTRGQQVTLRCSPKSGHDTVSWYQQALGQGPQFIFQYYEEEERQRGNFPDRFSGHQFPNYSSELNVNALLLGDSALYLCASSLGDRDNEQYFGPGTRLTVT.

The chain couples TRBV25-1 to TRBJ2-3; maybe TRBD2 (5 bases). The CDR3 sequence is 12 residues long. Germline V lookup: CDR1 MGHDK, CDR2 SYGVNS. Trimming cost V 2 bases and J 10 bases, with 10 bases left between them. CDR3 in DNA: TGTGCCAGCAGTGAAGGGCGCGGGTCGCAGTATTTT. Translation: CASSEGRGSQYF.

This sequence joins TRBV9 and TRBJ2-7; a weak D match, TRBD1 (6 bases). Germline CDR1 SGDLS, CDR2 YYNGEE. The V gene lost 2 bases and the J gene lost 6 bases, with 12 bases spanning the gap. The CDR3 has 13 residues. Here the CDR3 reads CASSVYRDTEQYF. The CDR3 DNA reads TGTGCCAGCAGCGTCTACAGGGATACCGAGCAGTACTTC.

The chain carries TRBV30 and TRBJ2-4; 8 nucleotides align to TRBD1. This CDR3 spans 19 amino acids. The V gene's germline CDR1 is GTSNPN and CDR2 SVGIG (reference sequence). Losses at the gene ends were 0 bases for V and 0 bases for J; bases not matched to a gene: 13. Here the CDR3 DNA reads TGTGCCTGGAGTGTACTTGACAGGGGCTCGGGATTAGCCAAAAACATTCAGTACTTC. Protein: CAWSVLDRGSGLAKNIQYF. The variable domain in full, with the rest retrieved from reference TRBV30 and TRBJ2-4, is SQTIHQWPATLVQPVGSPLSLECTVEGTSNPNLYWYRQAAGRGLQLLFYSVGIGQISSEVPQNLSASRPQDRQFILSSKKLLLSDSGFYLCAWSVLDRGSGLAKNIQYFGAGTRLSVL.

This clone was observed a handful of times. The V gene is TRBV30, the J gene TRBJ1-5; D is uncertain. This CDR3 comprises 14 residues. The germline gives CDR1 GTSNPN, CDR2 SVGIG (reference sequence). V was shortened by 0 bases and J by 2 bases, with 8 bases between the two germline ends. This CDR3 is CAWSVRQGNQPQHF. The CDR3 DNA reads as TGTGCCTGGAGTGTACGGCAGGGCAATCAGCCCCAGCATTTT.

This chain links TRBV28 with TRBJ1-1; D call uncertain. The V end was cut by 3 bases, the J end by 7 bases, with 6 bases between. Germline loops: CDR1 MDHEN, CDR2 SYDVKM. There are 11 residues in the CDR3. The CDR3 DNA reads TGTGCCAGCAGTTTGGTCGGTGAAGCTTTCTTT. Its protein is CASSLVGEAFF.

A note on this clone: Additional DNA sequences in this sample encode the identical CDR3. The rearrangement uses TRBV5-4 and TRBJ2-3; 7 bases are shared with TRBD2. Germline CDR1 is SGHNT and CDR2 is YYREEE (reference sequence). Unmatched junction bases numbered 2, after V lost 0 bases and J lost 1 base. The CDR3 covers 15 residues. This chain's CDR3 is CASSLGLAGTDTQYF. For the CDR3, the DNA is TGTGCCAGCAGCTTGGGACTAGCCGGCACAGATACGCAGTATTTT. Full variable domain (rest looked up from reference TRBV5-4 and TRBJ2-3): ETGVTQSPTHLIKTRGQQVTLRCSSQSGHNTVSWYQQALGQGPQFIFQYYREEENGRGNFPPRFSGLQFPNYSSELNVNALELDDSALYLCASSLGLAGTDTQYFGPGTRLTVL.

The rearrangement joins TRBV5-6 to TRBJ2-7, with D perhaps matching TRBD1 (6 bases). Deletions cut 4 bases from V and 0 bases from J, with 17 bases between. In germline, CDR1 is SGHDT, CDR2 YYEEEE. The CDR3 is made up of 16 amino acids. CDR3 in amino acids: CASSPVSGDSSYEQYF. CDR3 in DNA: TGTGCCAGCAGCCCAGTCTCAGGGGATAGCTCCTACGAGCAGTACTTC.

The rearrangement links TRBV25-1 to TRBJ1-1, with D hard to call. Trimming shortened V by 2 bases and J by 3 bases, and 10 bases separated the two germline ends. Germline V gene sequence: CDR1 MGHDK, CDR2 SYGVNS. The CDR3 is 14 amino acids. The CDR3 reads CASSESMDYTEAFF. CDR3 nucleotide sequence: TGTGCCAGCAGTGAAAGCATGGACTACACTGAAGCTTTCTTT.